This T cell receptor (beta chain) was documented in a study of T cells in Graves' hyperthyroidism and ophthalmopathy. Those patients with uncontrolled infection, other autoimmune disease, pregnancy or lactation were excluded. Regions amplified from RNA transcripts were the TCR beta CDR3 regions. Primed by the HTBI set, a first-round RT-PCR was run on the TCR CDR3. A single record per CDR3 protein comes from TCRdb applying MiXCR to the multiplex PCR reads. Of around 660,000 distinct CDR3 sequences listed, 45% are singletons. This clonotype was observed at least ten times. The antigen is undetermined. Whole-study results and caveats: Among clonotypes expanded in thyroid above 0.001, most were also found in blood.

Trimming pared 3 bases from V and 6 bases from J, leaving 14 bases between. Germline V gene data show CDR1 as DFQATT and CDR2 as SNEGSKA (reference sequence). The CDR3 runs to 13 residues. Material: peripheral blood or thyroid tissue (not recorded which). The V and J genes are TRBV20-1 and TRBJ2-5, with D possibly TRBD2 on 6 matching bases. This receptor was identified in an adult man with Graves' disease, either hyperthyroidism or ophthalmopathy (not recorded which). For the CDR3, the DNA is TGCAGTGCTAGGTCCGGGAGTGTAAAGACCCAGTACTTC. Protein product: CSARSGSVKTQYF.